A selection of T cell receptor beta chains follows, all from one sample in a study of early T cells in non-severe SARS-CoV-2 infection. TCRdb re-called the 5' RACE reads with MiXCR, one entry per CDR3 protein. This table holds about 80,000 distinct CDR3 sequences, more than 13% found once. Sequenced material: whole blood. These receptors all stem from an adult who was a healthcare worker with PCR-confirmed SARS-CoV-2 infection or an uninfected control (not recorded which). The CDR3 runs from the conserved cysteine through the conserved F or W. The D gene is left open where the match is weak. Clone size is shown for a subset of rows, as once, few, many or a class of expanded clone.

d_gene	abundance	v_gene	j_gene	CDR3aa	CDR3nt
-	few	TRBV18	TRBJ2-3	CASSPLDRKFTTDTQYF	TGTGCCAGCTCACCTCTGGACCGGAAATTTACCACAGATACGCAGTATTTT
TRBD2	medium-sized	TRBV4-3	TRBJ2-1	CASSQDVAGGYNEQFF	TGCGCCAGCAGCCAAGATGTAGCGGGGGGGTACAATGAGCAGTTCTTC
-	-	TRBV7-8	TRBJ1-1	CASSPEGGRTEAFF	TGTGCCAGCAGCCCGGAGGGGGGGAGGACTGAAGCTTTCTTT
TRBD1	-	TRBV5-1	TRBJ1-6	CASSLGQDSPLHF	TGCGCCAGCAGCCTAGGACAGGACTCACCCCTCCACTTT
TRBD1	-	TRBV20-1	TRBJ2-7	CSGTFPLGQGAYEQYF	TGCAGTGGTACATTCCCCCTGGGGCAGGGGGCGTACGAGCAGTACTTC
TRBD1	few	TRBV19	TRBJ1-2	CASSIGQGVSYGYTF	TGTGCCAGTAGTATCGGACAGGGTGTCAGCTATGGCTACACCTTC
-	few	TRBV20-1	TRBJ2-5	CSASLSAFPAETQYF	TGCAGTGCTAGTCTGTCTGCGTTCCCTGCTGAGACCCAGTACTTC
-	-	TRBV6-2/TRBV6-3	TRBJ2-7	CASSEYAQRQYF	TGTGCCTCCTCTGAGTACGCCCAGAGGCAGTACTTC
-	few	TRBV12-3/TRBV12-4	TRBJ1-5	CASSPPGLGQPQHF	TGTGCCAGCAGCCCCCCAGGGTTAGGTCAGCCCCAGCATTTT
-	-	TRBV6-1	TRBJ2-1	CASSEMASNEQFF	TGTGCCAGCAGTGAAATGGCTAGCAATGAGCAGTTCTTC
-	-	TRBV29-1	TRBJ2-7	CSVGPSQGNYEQYF	TGCAGCGTTGGTCCCTCCCAGGGGAACTACGAGCAGTACTTC
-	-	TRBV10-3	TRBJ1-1	CATVLTGSFTEAFF	TGTGCCACCGTCCTCACAGGGTCTTTCACTGAAGCTTTCTTT
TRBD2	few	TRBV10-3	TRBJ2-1	CAISPTSGAVNEQFF	TGTGCCATCAGTCCGACTAGCGGGGCAGTCAATGAGCAGTTCTTC
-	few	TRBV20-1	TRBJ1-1	CSAPGSTEAFF	TGCAGTGCTCCCGGGTCCACTGAAGCTTTCTTT
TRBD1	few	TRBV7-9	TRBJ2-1	CASRVPRGPNEQFF	TGTGCCAGCAGGGTCCCTAGGGGGCCCAATGAGCAGTTCTTC
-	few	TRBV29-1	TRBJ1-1	CSVGRDSGPGAFF	TGCAGCGTTGGGAGAGACAGTGGTCCGGGAGCTTTCTTT
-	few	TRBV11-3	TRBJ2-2	CASSLNLGPSPGELFF	TGTGCCAGCAGCTTAAATCTGGGACCTTCACCCGGGGAGCTGTTTTTT
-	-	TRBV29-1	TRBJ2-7	CSVEDNGVMGEQYF	TGCAGCGTTGAAGATAACGGGGTTATGGGGGAGCAGTACTTC
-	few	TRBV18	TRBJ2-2	CASSPGTGELFF	TGTGCCAGCTCACCAGGGACCGGGGAGCTGTTTTTT
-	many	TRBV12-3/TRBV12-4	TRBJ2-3	CASSLLGGTDTQYF	TGTGCCAGCAGTTTATTAGGCGGGACAGATACGCAGTATTTT
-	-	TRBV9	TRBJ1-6	CASSDGTYNSPLHF	TGTGCCAGCAGCGACGGGACCTATAATTCACCCCTCCACTTT
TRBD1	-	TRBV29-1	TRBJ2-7	CSVEEKTGYYEQYF	TGCAGCGTTGAAGAGAAGACAGGGTACTACGAGCAGTACTTC
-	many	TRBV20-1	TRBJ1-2	CSAREMDYGYTF	TGCAGTGCCCGGGAGATGGACTATGGCTACACCTTC
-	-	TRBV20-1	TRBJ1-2	CSAREAGRTNYGYTF	TGCAGTGCTAGAGAGGCGGGCAGAACGAACTATGGCTACACCTTC
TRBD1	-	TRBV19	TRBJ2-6	CASSPLGTGGPGANVLTF	TGTGCCAGTAGTCCGCTCGGGACAGGGGGCCCTGGGGCCAACGTCCTGACTTTC
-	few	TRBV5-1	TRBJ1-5	CASSLTGLSNQPQHF	TGCGCCAGCAGCTTGACAGGCCTTAGCAATCAGCCCCAGCATTTT
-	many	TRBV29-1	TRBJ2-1	CSTFDNEQFF	TGCAGCACGTTCGACAATGAGCAGTTCTTC
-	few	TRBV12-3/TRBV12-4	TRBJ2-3	CASRPEGRRHTDTQYF	TGTGCCAGCAGACCCGAGGGAAGGAGACACACAGATACGCAGTATTTT
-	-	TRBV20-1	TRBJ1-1	CSASNTGSEAFF	TGCAGTGCTAGCAATACAGGGTCCGAAGCTTTCTTT
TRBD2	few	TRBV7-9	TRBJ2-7	CASSLREGIHEQYF	TGTGCCAGCAGCCTTCGGGAGGGGATACACGAGCAGTACTTC
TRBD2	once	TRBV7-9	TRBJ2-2	CASSSPHFSAGGRAGELFF	TGTGCCAGCAGCTCCCCCCACTTCAGTGCGGGGGGGCGCGCCGGGGAGCTGTTTTTT
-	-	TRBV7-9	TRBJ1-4	CASSQLDEKLFF	TGTGCCAGCAGCCAACTAGATGAAAAACTGTTTTTT